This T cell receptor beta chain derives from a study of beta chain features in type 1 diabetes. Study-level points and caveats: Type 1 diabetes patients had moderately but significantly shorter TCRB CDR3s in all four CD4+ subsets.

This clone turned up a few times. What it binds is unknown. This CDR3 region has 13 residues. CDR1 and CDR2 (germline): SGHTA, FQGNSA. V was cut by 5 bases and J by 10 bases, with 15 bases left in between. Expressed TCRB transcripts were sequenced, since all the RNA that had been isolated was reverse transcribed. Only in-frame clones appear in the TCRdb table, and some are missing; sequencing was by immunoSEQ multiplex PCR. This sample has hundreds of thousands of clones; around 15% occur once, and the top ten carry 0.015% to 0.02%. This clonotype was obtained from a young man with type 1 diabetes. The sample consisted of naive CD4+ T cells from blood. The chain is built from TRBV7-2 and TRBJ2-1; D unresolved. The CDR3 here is CASSGAPVGEQFF. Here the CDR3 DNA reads TGTGCCAGCAGCGGCGCCCCGGTGGGCGAGCAGTTCTTC.